This T cell receptor (beta chain) was observed in a study of blood T cells in healthy people across ages (dated by TCRdb to 2014 to 2015). With respect to the entire study: Template switching captured roughly one uniquely barcoded TCR beta cDNA molecule per two T cells in model experiments. To track age-related changes in TCR beta repertoire diversity, the study relied on deep sequencing normalized with unique cDNA molecular identifiers. The donors were divided into four age groups: young (average around 17 years), middle-aged (under 40), aged (around 67) and long-lived (more than 75). To avoid experimental bias, donors of different ages were randomly spread across the sequencing lanes. Using the same blood draw, the study looked at two additional independent replicas of 1 million unique cDNA reads for two donors, one aged 18 to 30 and the other aged 80 or older.

What the work shows at the level of the full study, not this receptor alone: The CMV infection status of donors was not known, potentially confounding age-related changes in expanded clonotypes. Observed TCR beta diversity per million T cells fell roughly linearly with age, and a significant reduction was already apparent by age around 40. The percentage of naive T cells measured by flow cytometry correlated strongly with observed TCR beta diversity. Conclusive comparison of naive and antigen-experienced compartments was prevented by the profiling of bulk unsorted PBMCs. Estimates of total diversity based on one million sequenced T cells were considered lower bounds and underestimates. Compared with the aged group, more naive CD4+ T cells, fewer expanded clones and increased TCR diversity were shown by the long-lived group, suggesting age selection.

About this clonotype: What this receptor recognizes is not known. One end of the junction varies from germline; a read error may be responsible.

The germline V gene (reference sequence) provides CDR1 DFQATT and CDR2 SNEGSKA. Including cysteine and phenylalanine, the CDR3 has 16 amino acids. Only the CDR3 DNA is retained, 48 bases long and in frame from the first base. Donors were about 36 systemically healthy Caucasian individuals from Russia aged roughly 6 to 90 years. Each donor gave ten milliliters of peripheral blood, collected into EDTA-treated Vacutainer tubes. Ficoll-Paque density-gradient centrifugation was used to isolate PBMCs, with at least 6.5 million obtained per sample. Trizol reagent was used to extract total RNA from PBMCs, with at least 5.5 micrograms per sample. The percentages of naive CD45RAhigh/CD27high T cells were determined by flow cytometry on a PBMC aliquot from every donor. The method was 5' RACE. Sequencing was performed on an Illumina HiSeq 2500. A second PCR of about 6 to 11 cycles was run with a J-beta primer mix and a sample-barcoded 5' primer. A unique molecular identifier was introduced onto each TCR beta cDNA molecule by a template-switch 5' adaptor carrying 12 random nucleotides. Each sample yielded at least 2.5 million CDR3-containing paired-end reads. First-strand cDNA was synthesized from all RNA with the Mint cDNA synthesis kit, primed by a TRBC-specific oligonucleotide. All cDNA was treated with uracil-DNA glycosylase and then went through a first 18-cycle PCR with the universal primers M1SS and BC2_uni_R. The original methods were these. For normalization, 1 million high-quality reads were randomly selected from each sample, with every read carrying a distinct molecular identifier. Reads with shared molecular identifiers were discarded instead of being binned into consensus sequences. CDR3 identification, clonotype clustering and error correction used MiTCR with a Q25 quality threshold and the strictest error-elimination algorithm. Lower-bound total TCR beta diversity was estimated with a nonparametric unseen species model using Euler transformation. TCRdb reprocessed the public reads (quality trimming at Q25 with fastp, clone calling with MiXCR) and kept in-frame beta chains. When rows share a CDR3 protein, they turn into one entry using the most common DNA and genes. It is TCRdb's table, rather than the study itself, that gives the V and J calls and clone size. Within this sample are about 1.1 million distinct CDR3 sequences, with around two fifths of them counted one time only. The ten top clones hold 10% to 15% of the sample.

This receptor was obtained from a man younger than 35 in good health. Rearrangement joined TRBV20-1 to TRBJ2-1, and 9 junctional nucleotides match TRBD1. Sequences were obtained from blood. The DNA sequence follows: TGCAGTACTAGAGGTGGGACAGGGTGGGAGGACGATGAGCAGTTCTTC. This is translated as CSTRGGTGWEDDEQFF.